This T cell receptor beta chain was identified during a study of shared clonotypes between healthy human individuals. Assay used: immunoSEQ multiplex PCR; TCRdb lists only in-frame clones, some missing. The repertoire holds some 2,100,000 clones, with under 97% as singletons. The germline V gene has CDR1 KGHSH and CDR2 LQKENI. V lost 4 bases to trimming and J lost 10 bases; unmatched junction nucleotides: 9. This CDR3 contains 14 residues. J is TRBJ2-2 and V is TRBV18, with 7 bases identical to TRBD2. What was sequenced was naive CD4+ T cells sorted from blood. Subset denoted: CD45RA+ positively selected. The sequence was collected from a man aged 18 to 29 in good health. The CDR3 region has the DNA TGTGCCAGCTCACGGGACCCGGCGGGAGAGGAGCTGTTTTTT. It codes for CASSRDPAGEELFF.